The 25 T cell receptor beta chains listed next were all sequenced from one sample in a study of neurological immune-mediated disorders. From the 5' RACE reads, TCRdb called clonotypes with MiXCR, one entry per CDR3 protein. Of some 70,000 distinct CDR3 sequences listed, roughly 4.8% are singletons. Sequences were obtained from PBMCs. The receptors derive from a man aged 25-45 years with multiple sclerosis.

Many counts were recorded for this clonotype. The chain uses TRBV5-1 and TRBJ2-3, with D perhaps given as TRBD1 or TRBD2 (5 bases each). The V end was cut by 2 bases, the J end by 2 bases, with 12 bases between. The CDR3 is 15 amino acids. Germline lookup yields CDR1 SGHRS and CDR2 YFSETQ. The CDR3 DNA reads TGCGCCAGCAGCTTAGACAGCGGATACACAGATACGCAGTATTTT. It is translated as CASSLDSGYTDTQYF. Supplemented by reference TRBV5-1 and TRBJ2-3, the full variable domain reads KAGVTQTPRYLIKTRGQQVTLSCSPISGHRSVSWYQQTPGQGLQFLFEYFSETQRNKGNFPGRFSGRQFSNSRSEMNVSTLELGDSALYLCASSLDSGYTDTQYFGPGTRLTVL.

This clonotype was counted many times. The genes are TRBV6-6 and TRBJ1-1; D call uncertain. The germline V gene encodes CDR1 MNHNY and CDR2 SVGAGI (reference sequence). The CDR3 is 14 residues long. V was cut by 0 bases and J by 0 bases, with 5 bases left in between. Written as DNA, the CDR3 is TGTGCCAGCAGTTACTCGGGGTTGAACACTGAAGCTTTCTTT. It yields the protein CASSYSGLNTEAFF.

This clonotype was found many times. The gene calls are TRBV6-5 and TRBJ1-4; 7 bases are shared with TRBD1. The trim removed 6 bases at V and 4 bases at J, leaving 5 bases unmatched. Germline V gene data show CDR1 as MNHEY and CDR2 as SVGAGI. This CDR3 is 14 amino acids long. The CDR3 coding sequence is TGTGCCAGCAGCCCGGGACAGTTTAATGAAAAACTGTTTTTT. Encoded protein: CASSPGQFNEKLFF.

This clonotype was observed many times. V and J are TRBV12-3 or TRBV12-4 and TRBJ1-5; D may be TRBD1 (6 bases). The CDR3 extends over 13 amino acids. V gave up 5 bases and J gave up 5 bases, with 10 bases separating them. The CDR3 sequence: CASSQNRDQPQHF. CDR3 bases: TGTGCCAGCAGTCAGAACAGGGATCAGCCCCAGCATTTT.

In its sample, this clonotype was seen many times. The gene calls are TRBV20-1 and TRBJ2-6; D is uncertain. CDR3 size: 15 residues. Per the germline V gene, CDR1 is DFQATT and CDR2 is SNEGSKA (reference sequence). V was pared by 6 bases and J by 0 bases, with 12 bases between. CDR3: CSALREVSGANVLTF. The CDR3 DNA reads TGCAGTGCCCTGCGAGAAGTCTCTGGGGCCAACGTCCTGACTTTC.

In this sample, this clonotype turned up many times. The rearrangement uses TRBV7-9 and TRBJ1-5; perhaps TRBD1 as D (5 bases). V was shortened by 5 bases and J by 7 bases, with 9 bases between the two germline ends. This CDR3 is built from 12 residues. CDR1 and CDR2 from the germline V gene are SEHNR and FQNEAQ (reference sequence). The CDR3 protein is CASSAGGQPQHF. DNA for the CDR3: TGTGCCAGCAGCGCGGGGGGGCAGCCCCAGCATTTT.

This clonotype has ten or more counts. V usage is TRBV5-8 and J usage is TRBJ2-1; possibly TRBD1 for D (7 bases). The CDR3 sequence is 15 residues long. Germline V gives CDR1 SGHTS, CDR2 YDEGEE. V lost 4 bases and J 7 bases, leaving 18 bases between the germline ends. The CDR3 sequence is CASSRGVTGVNEQFF. CDR3 DNA: TGTGCCAGCAGCAGGGGGGTAACAGGGGTAAATGAGCAGTTCTTC.

This clonotype was recorded many times. The rearrangement joins TRBV20-1 to TRBJ1-1; TRBD1 matches 7 bases. Germline lookup yields CDR1 DFQATT and CDR2 SNEGSKA (reference sequence). With 2 bases clipped from V and 6 bases from J, the junction kept 9 bases outside the gene matches. This CDR3 is built from 14 residues. CDR3 nucleotides: TGCAGTGCTAGATCGGACAGGACTAACCCTGAAGCTTTCTTT. Its translation: CSARSDRTNPEAFF.

This clonotype was counted ten times or more. The chain couples TRBV5-1 to TRBJ2-7; 7 nucleotides match TRBD1. V lost 0 bases and J lost 4; bases outside the gene matches: 4. CDR3 size: 14 residues. Germline V lookup: CDR1 SGHRS, CDR2 YFSETQ. This CDR3 is CASSLGQGNYEQYF. The DNA of the CDR3 is TGCGCCAGCAGCTTGGGACAGGGTAATTACGAGCAGTACTTC. The variable domain in full, completed from reference TRBV5-1 and TRBJ2-7, reads KAGVTQTPRYLIKTRGQQVTLSCSPISGHRSVSWYQQTPGQGLQFLFEYFSETQRNKGNFPGRFSGRQFSNSRSEMNVSTLELGDSALYLCASSLGQGNYEQYFGPGTRLTVT.

In its sample, this clonotype was seen a few times. At one boundary the junction diverges from the germline segment, which might be a read error. The V and J genes are TRBV6-4 and TRBJ1-5, with 7 bases fitting TRBD1. This CDR3 spans 14 amino acids. Germline V lookup: CDR1 MRHNA, CDR2 SNTAGT. For the CDR3, the DNA is TGTGCCAGCAGCGAGGGGGCTAGCAATCAGCCCCAGAATTTT. It is translated as CASSEGASNQPQNF.

This clonotype appeared many times. The chain carries TRBV9 and TRBJ2-3; D possibly corresponds to TRBD1 (6 bases). The CDR3 consists of 19 residues. Trimming took off 0 bases at V and 0 bases at J, with 20 bases between the two ends. Germline-derived CDR1 and CDR2 are SGDLS and YYNGEE. CDR3 loop: CASSVGLTSGVLSTDTQYF. The CDR3 nucleotides are TGTGCCAGCAGCGTAGGGCTGACGTCAGGGGTTCTCAGCACAGATACGCAGTATTTT.

The J gene is TRBJ1-2, the V gene TRBV20-1; possibly TRBD1 for D (5 bases). CDR3 length equals 12 residues. Germline V CDR1 and CDR2: DFQATT, SNEGSKA (reference sequence). Trimming pared 6 bases from V and 3 bases from J, leaving 11 bases between. The CDR3 DNA reads TGCAGTGCCCGAGACAGAGACTATGGCTACACCTTC. It is translated as CSARDRDYGYTF.

There are many counts of this clonotype. This sequence joins TRBV3-1 and TRBJ1-2; no clear D gene. Germline V gives CDR1 LGHDT, CDR2 YNNKEL (reference sequence). V lost 3 bases to trimming and J lost 7 bases, with 12 bases between them. The CDR3 is made up of 13 amino acids. DNA of the CDR3: TGTGCCAGCAGCCAGATATCAGGTGGTGGCTACACCTTC. Translated: CASSQISGGGYTF.

This clonotype appeared many times. V usage is TRBV20-1 and J usage is TRBJ1-6; D is uncertain. V was cut by 0 bases and J by 0 bases, with 12 bases left in between. This CDR3 has 17 residues. Germline-derived CDR1 and CDR2 are DFQATT and SNEGSKA (reference sequence). The CDR3 coding sequence is TGCAGTGCTAGAGATGAGGCAGAAAGCTCCTATAATTCACCCCTCCACTTT. This codes for CSARDEAESSYNSPLHF.

The table lists this clonotype with many counts. The chain joins TRBV15 to TRBJ2-5; 14 positions agree with TRBD2. Trimming took 2 bases from V and 3 from J; bases not matched to a gene: 5. The CDR3 is 17 amino acids. Looked up from germline, CDR1 is LNHNV and CDR2 is YYDKDF (reference sequence). The CDR3 protein is CATSRRPGLAGEETQYF. Here the CDR3 DNA reads TGTGCCACCAGCAGACGACCGGGACTAGCGGGGGAAGAGACCCAGTACTTC.

The chain has TRBV4-1 and TRBJ1-2; 8 nucleotides line up with TRBD1. Trimming cost V 4 bases and J 8 bases; bases outside gene matches: 9. The CDR3 is 14 amino acids. Germline V lookup: CDR1 MGHRA, CDR2 YSYEKL. The CDR3, as DNA: TGCGCCAGCAGCCCCCGGGACAGGTCTGGCGGCTACACCTTC. It translates to CASSPRDRSGGYTF.

This clonotype showed up many times. This chain joins TRBV5-6 and TRBJ2-1; 7 bases are a match to TRBD1. The CDR3 runs to 17 residues. Per the germline V gene, CDR1 is SGHDT and CDR2 is YYEEEE. J lost 0 bases, V lost 4 bases, and 10 bases had no gene match. The CDR3 is CASSLGQLASSYNEQFF. The CDR3 region has the DNA TGTGCCAGCAGCCTGGGACAGTTAGCTTCCTCCTACAATGAGCAGTTCTTC.

This clonotype was observed a few times. The chain is built from TRBV24-1 and TRBJ1-2, with TRBD1 matching over 8 bases. V trimming: 2 bases; J trimming: 7 bases; junction bases outside the gene matches: 8. There are 15 residues in the CDR3. CDR1 is KGHDR, CDR2 SFDVKD, per germline. The CDR3 region has the DNA TGTGCCACCAGTGATTCGTACAGGGGGGCAGGTGGCTACACCTTC. It codes for CATSDSYRGAGGYTF.

This clonotype was seen repeatedly, ten times or more. The chain has TRBV20-1 and TRBJ2-1, with D maybe TRBD2 (6 bases). Germline CDR1 and CDR2: DFQATT and SNEGSKA (reference sequence). The CDR3 runs 16 residues. The V end was cut by 0 bases, the J end by 4 bases, with 16 bases between. Here the CDR3 DNA reads TGCAGTGCTAGAGAATCTGGACGGGGGAATTACAATGAGCAGTTCTTC. This translates into CSARESGRGNYNEQFF.

This clonotype has at least ten counts. V gene TRBV5-5 combines with J gene TRBJ2-2; unclear D gene. Germline lookup yields CDR1 SGHKS and CDR2 YYEKEE (reference sequence). V was shortened by 4 bases and J by 6 bases, with 7 bases between the two germline ends. This CDR3 comprises 12 residues. In DNA form, the CDR3 reads TGTGCCAGCAGCAGTAAGCCCGGGGAGCTGTTTTTT. As protein: CASSSKPGELFF.

This clonotype came up many times. V usage is TRBV5-5 and J usage is TRBJ2-7, with TRBD1 matching 7 bases. This CDR3 is built from 15 residues. The trim removed 1 base at V and 3 bases at J, leaving 7 bases unmatched. Per the germline V gene, CDR1 is SGHKS and CDR2 is YYEKEE (reference sequence). The CDR3 sequence is CASSLMGTEIYEQYF. The CDR3 coding sequence is TGTGCCAGCAGCTTGATGGGGACAGAAATCTACGAGCAGTACTTC.

This clonotype was observed at least ten times. V gene TRBV4-2 combines with J gene TRBJ2-1; possible D gene TRBD1, 6 bases. Germline CDR1 LGHNA, CDR2 YNFKEQ. The CDR3 has 14 residues. Trimming shortened V by 0 bases and J by 7 bases, and 10 bases separated the two germline ends. CDR3 coding DNA: TGTGCCAGCAGCCAAGAATGGGGGCGAAATGAGCAGTTCTTC. It translates to CASSQEWGRNEQFF.

Many counts were recorded for this clonotype. The chain joins TRBV5-5 to TRBJ1-5; possible D gene TRBD1, 6 bases. Germline values: CDR1 SGHKS, CDR2 YYEKEE (reference sequence). CDR3 length equals 15 residues. The V end lost 5 bases, the J end lost 5 bases, and 17 bases lay between the germline ends. DNA for the CDR3: TGTGCCAGCAGAATGGGCCCAGGGGAGGATCAGCCCCAGCATTTT. Encoded protein: CASRMGPGEDQPQHF.

The chain couples TRBV11-3 to TRBJ2-2; the D is unclear. The length of the CDR3 is 14 residues. With 5 bases removed from V and 4 bases from J, the gap between germline ends came to 11 bases. Germline V gives CDR1 SGHNT, CDR2 YENEEA. CDR3 DNA sequence: TGTGCCAGCAGCCCCCGCCCAGGCACCGGGGAGCTGTTTTTT. Encoded protein: CASSPRPGTGELFF.

This clonotype appeared many times. The rearrangement joins TRBV5-1 to TRBJ1-2; 10 bases align to TRBD1. This CDR3 region has 15 residues. V shed 5 bases, J shed 4 bases, and the junction held 8 bases outside the gene matches. Per the germline V gene, CDR1 is SGHRS and CDR2 is YFSETQ. The DNA for the CDR3 is TGCGCCAGCAGTAAGGGGGACAGGGGTGCCTATGGCTACACCTTC. Translating it yields CASSKGDRGAYGYTF. Full variable domain (rest looked up from reference TRBV5-1 and TRBJ1-2): KAGVTQTPRYLIKTRGQQVTLSCSPISGHRSVSWYQQTPGQGLQFLFEYFSETQRNKGNFPGRFSGRQFSNSRSEMNVSTLELGDSALYLCASSKGDRGAYGYTFGSGTRLTVV.